The source of this T cell receptor (beta chain) is a study of CD8+ T cells in alopecia areata. Regarding this clone: Its antigen is not known. Other DNA sequences in the same sample also yield this CDR3.

The length of the CDR3 is 12 residues. Germline V gene sequence: CDR1 SQVTM, CDR2 ANQGSEA. Deletions cut 4 bases from V and 0 bases from J, with 4 bases between. Sequencing used cDNA as its template, made by extracting RNA and reverse transcribing it. Method: immunoSEQ multiplex PCR; TCRdb's copy keeps in-frame clones and lacks some. The profile covers 150,000 to 200,000 clones, with roughly 60% appearing a single time and approximately 1% taken by the ten largest. Treatment given: oral pan-JAK inhibitor, 5-10 mg twice daily. Study results and caveats: More clonal than normal scalp was lesional scalp, particularly alopecia totalis/universalis. Tofacitinib significantly reduced both scalp clonality and expanded CD8+ clones among the top 100. Normal skin contains resident alphabeta T cells, and these are also sequenced in scalp samples. The study found that many expanded lesional clones persisted in scalp and blood during tofacitinib.

This chain uses TRBV29-1 with TRBJ1-5; the D is unclear. This TCR came from a human donor with alopecia areata. The material sequenced was CD4+ T cells sorted from blood, taken at week 24, from a patient treated with tofacitinib. The CDR3 sequence: CSVGGSNQPQHF. In DNA, the CDR3 is TGCAGCGTTGGCGGTAGCAATCAGCCCCAGCATTTT.